This is a list of T cell receptor beta chains from one sample in a study of cytomegalovirus exposure and HLA in healthy donors. Clones were read by immunoSEQ multiplex PCR, and TCRdb kept only the in-frame ones, dropping some. The table has fewer than 200,000 clones, 84% seen once. Input material: PBMCs. These receptors came from a girl aged 2 to 10 in good health and CMV-seropositive. Each CDR3 is given with its conserved first and last residue. Fields, in order: V gene, CDR3 length, CDR3 protein.

>TRBV5-4|14
CASRTAVRTDTQYF
>TRBV6-6|14
CASSYESGGYEQYF
>TRBV28|11
CATKGYYGYTF
>TRBV27|14
CASSPLRGADTQYF
>TRBV4-1|18
CASSQVPPTGSINQPQHF
>TRBV27|13
CASSLNRYNEQFF
>TRBV10-1|18
CASSEVSVEAGGTGELFF
>TRBV11-3|15
CASSLEPGQGYEQYF
>TRBV6-5|15
CASSWLNLPQETQYF
>TRBV19|16
CASSIGPGGVNTEAFF
>TRBV2|13
CASSGDTSSRCTF
>TRBV2|15
CASNPGTVPNYGYTF
>TRBV6-1|12
CASSEVEQPQHF
>TRBV6-1|10
CASIGASPTF
>TRBV6-1|14
CASSPTGANSPLHF
>TRBV28|15
CASSLLAGGRHEQFF
>TRBV28|15
CASSQKTGYNQPQHF
>TRBV20-1|11
CSATVPYEQYF
>TRBV6-1|14
CASIGRGQAYEQYF
>TRBV9|14
CASSVGSGRREQYF
>TRBV6-5|13
CASRQVPTGELFF
>TRBV29-1|16
CSVDRRDSYTNYGYTF
>TRBV7-2|17
CASSFKLLAGGVNEQFF
>TRBV19|15
CASSSFSRGLTEAFF
>TRBV7-3|16
CASSPSGAQSTDTQYF
>TRBV18|14
CASSRRGLGTEAFF
>TRBV27|16
CASSRTSGTQGNEQFF
>TRBV11-3|15
CASSPIGGSGDEQFF
>TRBV19|14
CASSMYLAAYEQYF
>TRBV28|15
CASSLVREPADTQYF
>TRBV5-4|17
CASSIGLAGGPGAEQYF
>TRBV30|14
CAWSTGLSNQPQHF
>TRBV11-3|17
CASGNLRDTGTSGEQFF